This T cell receptor beta chain was recovered during a study of shared clonotypes between healthy human individuals. Regarding this clone: The antigen remains unidentified.

Study-level results: Estimated richness was generally greater in naive than memory subsets.

At the deep level, the assay was run. TCRdb's copy holds only in-frame clones and misses some; the assay was immunoSEQ multiplex PCR. The sample includes about 2 million clones, about 95% of them seen just once. CD45RO-negative cells were positively selected for CCR7, leaving out terminally differentiated effector memory CD45RA+ cells. Donation came from healthy HIV-negative adults that had no recent acute infections or vaccinations. Donors, without exception, were Caucasian adults residing in Nashville, Tennessee. The germline CDR1 and CDR2 sequences are SGHAT and FQNNGV. V was pared by 0 bases and J by 2 bases, with 12 bases between. The CDR3 covers 16 residues.

Sequencing input: naive CD8+ T cells sorted from blood. The chain uses TRBV11-2 and TRBJ2-3, with no clear D. The sequence was obtained from a man between 18 and 35 years old in good health. The chain's CDR3 is CASSLEDFFYTDTQYF. CDR3 in DNA: TGTGCCAGCAGCTTAGAAGACTTCTTCTACACAGATACGCAGTATTTT.